A selection of T cell receptor beta chains follows, all from one sample in a study of molecular identifiers for immune sequencing clone quantification. Each CDR3 protein gets one entry after TCRdb re-called the PCR reads with MiXCR. The sample includes about 640,000 distinct CDR3 sequences, 15% to 20% of them seen just once. Sequences were obtained from naive CD8+ T cells from blood, with Jurkat cell RNA spiked in. The receptors were sampled from a human donor in good health. Some libraries in this study had Jurkat cell RNA spiked in. Both conserved end residues are part of each CDR3. A D gene is named only where the DNA matches it firmly. For some rows the clone size is stated as once, few or many, or as a class when expanded; others skip it.

d_call: TRBD2; clone_size: NA; v_call: TRBV6-5; cdr3_length: 15; j_call: TRBJ2-5; cdr3_nt: TGTGCCAGCAGGGGGACTAGCGGGCACCAAGAGACCCAGTACTTC; cdr3_aa: CASRGTSGHQETQYF
d_call: TRBD1; clone_size: NA; v_call: TRBV6-5; cdr3_length: 15; j_call: TRBJ2-5; cdr3_nt: TGTGCCAGCAGTTACTTGACCTACAGGGGAGAGACCCAGTACTTC; cdr3_aa: CASSYLTYRGETQYF
d_call: TRBD1; clone_size: many; v_call: TRBV7-9; cdr3_length: 13; j_call: TRBJ1-1; cdr3_nt: TGTGCCAGCAGCCTATACGGACAGGGTGAAGCTTTCTTT; cdr3_aa: CASSLYGQGEAFF
d_call: NA; clone_size: NA; v_call: TRBV9; cdr3_length: 16; j_call: TRBJ1-4; cdr3_nt: TGTGCCAGCAGCGCAGTCCCGGACACTAATAATGAAAAACTGCTTTTT; cdr3_aa: CASSAVPDTNNEKLLF
d_call: TRBD1; clone_size: NA; v_call: TRBV7-2; cdr3_length: 14; j_call: TRBJ2-7; cdr3_nt: TGTGCCAGCAGCCCAACAGGGGGCGCGTCCGAGCAGTACTTC; cdr3_aa: CASSPTGGASEQYF
d_call: NA; clone_size: NA; v_call: TRBV7-6; cdr3_length: 17; j_call: TRBJ1-1; cdr3_nt: TGTGCCAGCAGCTTAGCAGGGGGTCCCTTGGGGAACACTGAAGCTTTCTTT; cdr3_aa: CASSLAGGPLGNTEAFF
d_call: TRBD1; clone_size: many; v_call: TRBV19; cdr3_length: 14; j_call: TRBJ1-1; cdr3_nt: TGTGCCAGTAGTATCGACAGGGCGGGCACTGAAGCTTTCTTT; cdr3_aa: CASSIDRAGTEAFF
d_call: NA; clone_size: few; v_call: TRBV2; cdr3_length: 14; j_call: TRBJ1-6; cdr3_nt: TGTGCCAGCATTGCGTCATTCGGTTATTCACCCCTCCACTTT; cdr3_aa: CASIASFGYSPLHF
d_call: NA; clone_size: many; v_call: TRBV4-1; cdr3_length: 16; j_call: TRBJ1-2; cdr3_nt: TGCGCCAGCAGCCAAGATCCAACCGAGGACTATTATGGCTACACCTTC; cdr3_aa: CASSQDPTEDYYGYTF
d_call: NA; clone_size: NA; v_call: TRBV19; cdr3_length: 15; j_call: TRBJ1-1; cdr3_nt: TGTGCCAGTAGGGTCGGGGGCAGGGGGAACACTGAAGCTTTCTTT; cdr3_aa: CASRVGGRGNTEAFF
d_call: NA; clone_size: NA; v_call: TRBV4-3; cdr3_length: 14; j_call: TRBJ2-7; cdr3_nt: TGCGCCAGCAGCGAAGTCTCGGGGGCCTACGAGCAGTACTTC; cdr3_aa: CASSEVSGAYEQYF
d_call: TRBD2; clone_size: many; v_call: TRBV4-2; cdr3_length: 17; j_call: TRBJ2-3; cdr3_nt: TGTGCCAGCAGCCCCCTCACGGTCGGGGGGGAAACAGATACGCAGTATTTT; cdr3_aa: CASSPLTVGGETDTQYF
d_call: NA; clone_size: few; v_call: TRBV20-1; cdr3_length: 18; j_call: TRBJ2-7; cdr3_nt: TGCAGTGCTAGAGATCTATTCAGGGCGACGGGCGGCTCCTACGAGCAGTACTTC; cdr3_aa: CSARDLFRATGGSYEQYF